Below, 32 T cell receptor beta chains from the same sample are listed, as sequenced in a study of blood T cell repertoires in COVID-19. Assay used: immunoSEQ multiplex PCR; TCRdb lists only in-frame clones, some missing. The sample consists of some 350,000 clones, around nine tenths of them appearing once. The sample taken for sequencing was peripheral blood. The receptors come from a woman aged 18-29 years who had recovered from COVID-19.

This clone was counted once. This chain uses TRBV18 with TRBJ1-2; the D is unclear. V lost 2 bases, J lost 3 bases, and 13 bases lay in between. CDR3 length: 15 amino acids. Germline-derived CDR1 and CDR2 are KGHSH and LQKENI. The CDR3 DNA follows: TGTGCCAGCTCACCATCTGAGATACCCTACTATGGCTACACCTTC. Translated: CASSPSEIPYYGYTF.

This clone has only one observation. The V gene is TRBV7-2, the J gene TRBJ2-1; D is possibly TRBD2 (5 bases). Germline lookup yields CDR1 SGHTA and CDR2 FQGNSA. CDR3 length: 15 residues. The V end was cut by 0 bases, the J end by 4 bases, with 10 bases between. This chain's CDR3 is CASSLAGARYNEQFF. The CDR3 nucleotides read TGTGCCAGCAGCTTAGCGGGAGCTAGATACAATGAGCAGTTCTTC.

This clone was counted a few times. The chain combines TRBV19 with TRBJ1-3, with TRBD1 identical over 10 bases. The CDR3 is made up of 18 amino acids. Germline loops: CDR1 LNHDA, CDR2 SQIVND (reference sequence). Unmatched junction bases numbered 15, after V lost 6 bases and J lost 4 bases. The CDR3 coding sequence is TGTGCCAGTAGACGAGAACCGGGACAGGGGCCTCGGGGAAACACCATATATTTT. Translation gives CASRREPGQGPRGNTIYF.

CDR3 sequence (DNA): TGTGCCAGCAGCTTGATCGGACAGGGCACGTTGGTTTACGAGCAGTACGTC. This encodes CASSLIGQGTLVYEQYV. The V gene is TRBV5-4, the J gene TRBJ2-7; 8 bases match TRBD1. Germline loops: CDR1 SGHNT, CDR2 YYREEE (reference sequence). V gave up 1 base and J gave up 4 bases; unmatched junction bases: 13. This CDR3 has 17 residues.

The V gene is TRBV6-6, the J gene TRBJ2-5; 8 bases are shared with TRBD2. Germline V gene lookup returns CDR1 MNHNY and CDR2 SVGAGI (reference sequence). V dropped 6 bases and J dropped 4; count of bases not matched to a gene: 10. The CDR3 has 15 residues. CDR3 residues: CASRPFSGIGETQYF. CDR3 coding DNA: TGTGCCAGCAGACCATTTAGCGGGATAGGAGAGACCCAGTACTTC.

This chain links TRBV18 with TRBJ2-2; 12 bases are shared with TRBD2. J was trimmed by 5 bases and V by 1 base; bases with no gene match: 11. Germline assignment: CDR1 KGHSH and CDR2 LQKENI. The CDR3 is made up of 19 amino acids. CDR3 nucleotide sequence: TGTGCCAGCTCACCACAGGTCCTAGCGGGGGGGTTGGAGACCGGGGAGCTGTTTTTT. Its translation is CASSPQVLAGGLETGELFF.

The chain employs TRBV30 and TRBJ1-4; a possible D gene is TRBD1 (5 bases). V lost 1 base to trimming and J lost 3 bases, with 12 bases between them. Germline V gene data show CDR1 as GTSNPN and CDR2 as SVGIG (reference sequence). The CDR3 sequence is 15 residues long. DNA for the CDR3: TGTGCCTGGAGTGGAACAGGATTCTCTAATGAAAAACTGTTTTTT. Amino acid sequence: CAWSGTGFSNEKLFF.

V is TRBV25-1 and J is TRBJ1-1, with a possible D match to TRBD1 (5 bases). The length of the CDR3 is 13 residues. Trimming pared 7 bases from V and 3 bases from J, leaving 12 bases between. Germline V CDR1 and CDR2: MGHDK, SYGVNS. This CDR3 reads CASTQRGDTEAFF. The CDR3 coding sequence is TGTGCCAGCACCCAACGGGGGGACACTGAAGCTTTCTTT.

This clone was seen a single time. This chain connects TRBV11-2 to TRBJ2-7, with 13 nucleotides matching TRBD2. The CDR3 covers 15 residues. The germline CDR1 and CDR2 sequences are SGHAT and FQNNGV. With V trimmed by 5 bases and J by 6 bases, 7 bases remained unmatched. The CDR3 region is CASSLGLAGVSEQYV. The DNA of the CDR3 is TGTGCCAGCAGCCTCGGACTAGCGGGAGTTTCCGAGCAGTACGTC.

The rearrangement uses TRBV5-5 and TRBJ1-5; possibly TRBD1 for D (5 bases). CDR3 length: 15 residues. V gave up 0 bases and J gave up 0 bases, with 7 bases separating them. Germline-derived CDR1 and CDR2 are SGHKS and YYEKEE (reference sequence). The CDR3 loop reads CASSLAGNSNQPQHF. DNA of the CDR3: TGTGCCAGCAGCTTGGCAGGGAATAGCAATCAGCCCCAGCATTTT.

V and J are TRBV24-1 and TRBJ1-3; D unclear. CDR1 is KGHDR and CDR2 is SFDVKD in the germline V gene. V lost 4 bases, J lost 0 bases, and 9 bases lay in between. The CDR3 extends over 15 amino acids. CDR3 coding DNA: TGTGCCACCAGTGACGGAGGCCGCTCTGGAAACACCATATATTTT. Protein: CATSDGGRSGNTIYF.

The chain recombines TRBV11-2 with TRBJ1-1; D uncertain. CDR1 is SGHAT, CDR2 FQNNGV, per germline. Between the trimmed V and J ends, which lost 5 bases and 2 bases, there was a span of 12 bases. This CDR3 region has 14 residues. CDR3 nucleotide sequence: TGTGCCAGCAGCCGTTGGAGCTTTAACACTGAAGCTTTCTTT. Amino acid sequence: CASSRWSFNTEAFF.

The chain links TRBV2 to TRBJ2-7; 12 bases line up with TRBD1. V was clipped by 5 bases and J by 12 bases; unmatched bases: 5. The germline gives CDR1 SNHLY, CDR2 FYNNEI. The CDR3 runs to 12 residues. CDR3 sequence: CASSKGQGALYV. In DNA form, the CDR3 reads TGTGCCAGCAGTAAGGGACAGGGGGCCCTGTACGTC.

V is TRBV3-1 (or the pseudogene TRBV3-2) and J is TRBJ1-5; the match to TRBD1 covers 8 bases. CDR1 and CDR2 from the germline V gene are LGHDT and YNNKEL (reference sequence). The CDR3 sequence is 19 residues long. J was trimmed by 0 bases and V by 1 base; bases with no gene match: 11. The chain's CDR3 is CASSQGTGTGRYSNQPQHF. The DNA for the CDR3 is TGTGCCAGCAGCCAAGGGACAGGGACTGGGAGGTATAGCAATCAGCCCCAGCATTTT.

This sequence joins TRBV12-2 and TRBJ2-3; TRBD1 is the table's D call and was not checked against the DNA. TRBV12-2 is flagged as a pseudogene. CDR3 length equals 17 residues. CDR3 sequence: CASRLALGQGASDTQYF. In nucleotides, the CDR3 is TGTGCAAGTCGCTTAGCGCTCGGACAAGGGGCCTCAGATACGCAGTATTTT.

The CDR3 here is CASSELAGVGETQYF. Written as DNA, the CDR3 is TGTGCCAGCAGTGAATTGGCGGGCGTGGGCGAGACCCAGTACTTC. The chain joins TRBV2 to TRBJ2-5; weak D call: TRBD2 (5 bases). This CDR3 region has 15 residues. CDR1 is SNHLY, CDR2 FYNNEI, per germline. Trimming removed 2 bases from V and 5 bases from J, with 15 bases in between. The complete variable domain, with remaining parts taken from reference TRBV2 and TRBJ2-5, reads EPEVTQTPSHQVTQMGQEVILRCVPISNHLYFYWYRQILGQKVEFLVSFYNNEISEKSEIFDDQFSVERPDGSNFTLKIRSTKLEDSAMYFCASSELAGVGETQYFGPGTRLLVL.

The genes are TRBV5-1 and TRBJ1-1, with 8 bases lining up with TRBD1. The CDR3 contains 14 residues. The germline V gene has CDR1 SGHRS and CDR2 YFSETQ. Trimming cost V 2 bases and J 3 bases; bases outside gene matches: 3. CDR3: CASSFSTGDTEAFF. The CDR3 DNA reads as TGCGCCAGCAGCTTCTCGACAGGGGACACTGAAGCTTTCTTT.

This clone was seen a few times. The chain couples TRBV5-4 to TRBJ2-2; 14 nucleotides line up with TRBD2. The germline gives CDR1 SGHNT, CDR2 YYREEE (reference sequence). Trimming at V came to 2 bases and at J to 5 bases, leaving 2 bases not matched to a gene. The CDR3 length is 16 residues. The DNA of the CDR3 is TGTGCCAGCAGCTTAGGACTAGCGGGAGGAACCGGGGAGCTGTTTTTT. Translated: CASSLGLAGGTGELFF.

The rearrangement joins TRBV5-1 to TRBJ1-5; D may be TRBD1 (5 bases). CDR3 length: 17 amino acids. V lost 0 bases, J lost 2 bases, and 15 bases lay in between. Germline values: CDR1 SGHRS, CDR2 YFSETQ. DNA of the CDR3: TGCGCCAGCAGCTTGGGCTGGGGGGAAGGGGGCAATCAGCCCCAGCATTTT. Its translation is CASSLGWGEGGNQPQHF.

The CDR3 protein is CASSSPGEAGYTF. The CDR3 DNA follows: TGTGCCAGCAGCTCTCCCGGGGAGGCTGGCTACACCTTC. The chain combines TRBV5-4 with TRBJ1-2; D is undetermined. CDR1 and CDR2 from the germline V gene are SGHNT and YYREEE (reference sequence). With 3 bases removed from V and 7 bases from J, the gap between germline ends came to 13 bases. CDR3 length: 13 amino acids.

In DNA form, the CDR3 reads TGCGCCACCTCTAGCGGGAGCACAGCCTACAATGAGCAGTTCTTC. Protein product: CATSSGSTAYNEQFF. The chain carries TRBV5-1 and TRBJ2-1, with 10 bases lining up with TRBD2. There are 15 residues in the CDR3. With 9 bases clipped from V and 2 bases from J, the junction kept 8 bases outside the gene matches. In germline, CDR1 is SGHRS, CDR2 YFSETQ.

The gene calls are TRBV10-3 and TRBJ1-1; D not resolved. Trimming shortened V by 4 bases and J by 4 bases, and 7 bases separated the two germline ends. This CDR3 is 12 amino acids long. Germline loops: CDR1 ENHRY, CDR2 SYGVKD. CDR3 in DNA: TGTGCCATCAGTGTGGGGAGCACTGAAGCTTTCTTT. Protein sequence: CAISVGSTEAFF.

The genes are TRBV6-2 or TRBV6-3 and TRBJ2-7, with TRBD1 identical over 8 bases. The CDR3 is 15 residues long. V gave up 5 bases and J gave up 1 base; unmatched junction bases: 7. Per germline, CDR1 MNHEY and CDR2 SVGEGT. CDR3 sequence: CASSDRDRPSYEQYV. In DNA form, the CDR3 reads TGTGCCAGCAGTGACCGGGACAGGCCTTCCTACGAGCAGTACGTC.

This chain links TRBV5-5 with TRBJ2-7, with D unclear. The CDR3 is made up of 14 amino acids. V lost 0 bases and J lost 2, with 9 bases in between. Germline V gives CDR1 SGHKS, CDR2 YYEKEE (reference sequence). DNA for the CDR3: TGTGCCAGCAGCTTGGGGCCGTTAACCTACGAGCAGTACGTC. Translated: CASSLGPLTYEQYV.

The rearrangement joins TRBV21-1 to TRBJ2-5; TRBD2 reflects the table's D call only, with no check against the DNA. TRBV21-1 is an annotated pseudogene. The CDR3 totals 14 residues. The CDR3 loop reads CASPLAVGQETQYF. For the CDR3, the DNA is TGTGCCAGCCCTCTAGCGGTGGGCCAAGAGACCCAGTACTTC.

The gene calls are TRBV10-3 and TRBJ2-7, with TRBD2 matching 10 bases. Losses at the gene ends were 11 bases for V and 0 bases for J; bases not matched to a gene: 13. This CDR3 is built from 16 residues. CDR1 and CDR2 (germline): ENHRY, SYGVKD. CDR3 amino acids: CALPEREGMFSYEQYV. The CDR3 DNA follows: TGTGCCCTCCCGGAGCGGGAGGGTATGTTCTCCTACGAGCAGTACGTC.

This chain joins TRBV19 and TRBJ1-4; a possible D gene is TRBD1 (6 bases). CDR1 is LNHDA and CDR2 is SQIVND in the germline V gene (reference sequence). The CDR3 sequence is 15 residues long. V was pared by 9 bases and J by 7 bases, with 21 bases between. The CDR3 sequence: CASRGAQGSAEKLFF. The CDR3 DNA sequence: TGTGCCAGCCGTGGGGCGCAGGGGTCTGCTGAAAAACTGTTTTTT.

The chain couples TRBV23-1 to TRBJ2-1; D remains ambiguous. TRBV23-1 falls under the ORF class, with uncertain function. The CDR3 covers 15 residues. V dropped 0 bases and J dropped 2 bases, with 8 bases sitting between them. In nucleotides, the CDR3 is TGCGCCAGCAGTCAATCGAGACATACCTACAATGAGCAGTTCTTC. Its protein product is CASSQSRHTYNEQFF.

The J gene is TRBJ2-1, the V gene TRBV2, with a tentative D call TRBD1 (5 bases). Trimming shortened V by 5 bases and J by 0 bases, and 20 bases separated the two germline ends. From germline, CDR1 is SNHLY and CDR2 FYNNEI. This CDR3 has 18 amino acids. CDR3 loop: CASSRLAGHPYSYNEQFF. CDR3 nucleotide sequence: TGTGCCAGCAGTCGCCTGGCAGGACATCCCTACTCCTACAATGAGCAGTTCTTC.

The chain recombines TRBV7-9 with TRBJ2-2; maybe TRBD2 (5 bases). The CDR3 length is 17 residues. Trimming pared 5 bases from V and 7 bases from J, leaving 23 bases between. Germline CDR1 is SEHNR and CDR2 is FQNEAQ (reference sequence). CDR3 protein: CASSPQAPGKKGGELFF. As DNA, the CDR3 is TGTGCCAGCAGCCCCCAGGCACCCGGGAAAAAAGGCGGGGAGCTGTTTTTT.

This clone was seen only a few times. V is TRBV4-3 and J is TRBJ2-1; 8 nucleotides match TRBD2. This CDR3 has 15 amino acids. Per germline, CDR1 LGHNA and CDR2 YSLEER. The J segment lost 2 bases and the V segment lost 2 bases, leaving 2 bases of the junction unmatched. For the CDR3, the DNA is TGCGCCAGCAGCCAAATAGCGGGACCCTACAATGAGCAGTTCTTC. Protein: CASSQIAGPYNEQFF.

The J gene is TRBJ2-2, the V gene TRBV7-9, with D maybe TRBD2 (5 bases). V lost 5 bases and J 2 bases, leaving 12 bases between the germline ends. Germline V gene lookup returns CDR1 SEHNR and CDR2 FQNEAQ (reference sequence). The CDR3 length is 15 residues. The CDR3 region has the DNA TGTGCCAGCAGCCAGGAAGGAGGTAACACCGGGGAGCTGTTTTTT. Translation gives CASSQEGGNTGELFF.